Listed here is a single T cell receptor beta chain. Regarding time point: newly diagnosed GD, antithyroid drugs for less than 3 months. From RNA extracted from PBMCs, the TCR library was made. The sample originates from a study of regulatory T cells in long-lasting Graves disease. V was cut by 4 bases and J by 10 bases, with 15 bases left in between. This CDR3 spans 14 amino acids. Germline V CDR1 and CDR2: SGHRS, YFSETQ. With iRepertoire HTBI primers and Arm-PCR of CDR3 regions, TCR beta libraries were built. Each CDR3 protein is one row after TCRdb ran MiXCR on the multiplex PCR reads. Here the sample spans about 540,000 distinct CDR3 sequences, approximately 13% being singletons. These data were also reused for a study on T cells in Graves' hyperthyroidism and ophthalmopathy.

The chain combines TRBV5-1 with TRBJ1-6, with a weak D call TRBD1 (5 bases). This specimen was peripheral blood mononuclear cells (PBMCs), taken at new diagnosis, from a patient treated with antithyroid drugs. The clonotype was recovered from a man aged 25-45 years with Graves disease. The DNA for the CDR3 is TGCGCCAGCAGCGTCAGGGTGGGGGACTCACCCCTCCACTTT. Its protein is CASSVRVGDSPLHF.